The next 14 T cell receptor beta chains were all read from a single sample in a study of TIL therapy for anti-PD-1-resistant metastatic lung cancer. The libraries were made with immunoSEQ v3. Here immunoSEQ multiplex PCR was the method, and the copy in TCRdb shows in-frame clones only, minus some. The sample shows around 100,000 clones, roughly two thirds of them seen only once. Specified time point: pre-treatment sample, taken before nivolumab and TIL therapy. Tumor tissue came from excised metastases, mostly pleural nodules or supraclavicular lymph nodes. Specimen: tumor tissue, collected at baseline. Every receptor here comes from a person between 30 and 80 years old with non-small cell lung cancer.

V gene TRBV6-6 combines with J gene TRBJ2-7; perhaps TRBD1 as D (6 bases). The CDR3 spans 15 residues. The ends were cut back, 2 bases at V and 2 bases at J, with 13 bases in the middle. Germline V gene sequence: CDR1 MNHNY, CDR2 SVGAGI (reference sequence). In DNA form, the CDR3 reads TGTGCCAGCAGTTACGCTCAACAGGGAACCTACGAGCAGTACTTC. Its protein is CASSYAQQGTYEQYF.

This clone was seen ten or more times. The genes are TRBV19 and TRBJ1-6; D is uncertain. The CDR3 length is 15 residues. Germline V gives CDR1 LNHDA, CDR2 SQIVND (reference sequence). V was pared by 3 bases and J by 7 bases, with 13 bases between. The CDR3 nucleotides read TGTGCCAGTAGTATTTCAGGATTAGGGAATTCACCCCTCCACTTT. It yields the protein CASSISGLGNSPLHF.

The J gene is TRBJ1-5, the V gene TRBV28; possible D gene TRBD1, 5 bases. Trimming removed 3 bases from V and 1 base from J, with 10 bases in between. The CDR3 totals 15 residues. The germline V gene has CDR1 MDHEN and CDR2 SYDVKM. The CDR3 loop is CASSFPGISNQPQHF. The CDR3 DNA follows: TGTGCCAGCAGTTTCCCAGGGATCAGCAATCAGCCCCAGCATTTT.

Only a few counts were recorded for this clone. The rearrangement links TRBV7-3 to TRBJ1-1; a possible D gene is TRBD1 (6 bases). Trimming took 6 bases from V and 3 from J, leaving 11 bases between them. The germline V gene has CDR1 SGHTA and CDR2 FQGTGA. The CDR3 loop spans 13 amino acids. The CDR3 sequence is CASRLQGDTEAFF. The CDR3, as DNA: TGTGCCAGCAGGCTACAGGGCGACACTGAAGCTTTCTTT.

The chain joins TRBV9 to TRBJ2-3, with TRBD2 matching over 13 bases. The CDR3 has 15 residues. V trimming: 1 base; J trimming: 6 bases; junction bases outside the gene matches: 2. The V gene's germline CDR1 is SGDLS and CDR2 YYNGEE. In nucleotides, the CDR3 is TGTGCCAGCAGCGTATGGGGACTAGCGGGGGATACGCAGTATTTT. It codes for CASSVWGLAGDTQYF.

This chain uses TRBV5-5 with TRBJ2-7; 7 bases agree with TRBD1. CDR3 length: 15 amino acids. Trimming cost V 4 bases and J 5 bases; bases outside gene matches: 12. Germline CDR1 SGHKS, CDR2 YYEKEE (reference sequence). As DNA, the CDR3 is TGTGCCAGCAGCCCGACAGGGAATAGGGTGGACGAGCAGTACTTC. This translates into CASSPTGNRVDEQYF.

V is TRBV18 and J is TRBJ2-3, with a possible D match to TRBD1 (5 bases). V lost 2 bases, J lost 0 bases, and 9 bases lay in between. The CDR3 extends over 15 amino acids. CDR1 and CDR2 (germline): KGHSH, LQKENI. The CDR3 loop is CASSPGATSTDTQYF. The CDR3 DNA reads TGTGCCAGCTCACCAGGGGCCACTAGCACAGATACGCAGTATTTT. Drawing the rest from reference TRBV18 and TRBJ2-3, the complete variable domain is NAGVMQNPRHLVRRRGQEARLRCSPMKGHSHVYWYRQLPEEGLKFMVYLQKENIIDESGMPKERFSAEFPKEGPSILRIQQVVRGDSAAYFCASSPGATSTDTQYFGPGTRLTVL.

The chain couples TRBV7-2 to TRBJ2-2; D is unclear. The ends were cut back, 1 base at V and 3 bases at J, with 6 bases in the middle. The CDR3 is 14 amino acids. Per the germline V gene, CDR1 is SGHTA and CDR2 is FQGNSA. CDR3 amino acids: CASSLGGYTGELFF. The DNA for the CDR3 is TGTGCCAGCAGCTTAGGAGGATACACCGGGGAGCTGTTTTTT.

V gene TRBV7-8 combines with J gene TRBJ2-5, with D perhaps TRBD2 (6 bases). There are 16 residues in the CDR3. V dropped 5 bases and J dropped 2 bases, with 18 bases sitting between them. Germline CDR1 is SGHVS and CDR2 is FQNEAQ. The CDR3 nucleotides are TGTGCCAGCAGCCGAGACCTAGCGCAGGGACAAGAGACCCAGTACTTC. This codes for CASSRDLAQGQETQYF.

The J gene is TRBJ1-5, the V gene TRBV28; D might be TRBD1 (5 bases). There are 18 residues in the CDR3. Germline CDR1 reads MDHEN; CDR2 reads SYDVKM. Trimming cost V 2 bases and J 4 bases, with 21 bases left between them. CDR3 amino acids: CASSLPQRTGPGNQPQHF. CDR3 in DNA: TGTGCCAGCAGTTTACCTCAAAGGACGGGACCGGGGAATCAGCCCCAGCATTTT.

The chain recombines TRBV6-5 with TRBJ2-5; 7 bases align to TRBD2. The CDR3 is made up of 14 amino acids. CDR1 and CDR2 from the germline V gene are MNHEY and SVGAGI. V lost 2 bases and J lost 2; bases outside the gene matches: 2. CDR3 loop: CASSYLRGQETQYF. Written as DNA, the CDR3 is TGTGCCAGCAGTTACCTGCGGGGGCAAGAGACCCAGTACTTC.

The chain is built from TRBV4-1 and TRBJ2-2, with TRBD1 as a possible D gene (6 bases). There are 15 residues in the CDR3. Germline CDR1 MGHRA, CDR2 YSYEKL. Trimming pared 6 bases from V and 5 bases from J, leaving 16 bases between. DNA for the CDR3: TGCGCCAGCAGATATAGGGAGCAGGGGACCGGGGAGCTGTTTTTT. This sequence encodes CASRYREQGTGELFF.

The chain recombines TRBV30 with TRBJ1-6, with TRBD1 as a possible D gene (5 bases). This CDR3 contains 13 residues. Per the germline V gene, CDR1 is GTSNPN and CDR2 is SVGIG (reference sequence). Trimming cost V 6 bases and J 6 bases, with 12 bases left between them. The CDR3 DNA follows: TGTGCCTGCGGGGTGCAGGGTAATTCACCCCTCCACTTT. It translates to CACGVQGNSPLHF.

J is TRBJ2-1 and V is TRBV6-2 or TRBV6-3, with D possibly TRBD1 on 5 matching bases. Deletions cut 4 bases from V and 1 base from J, with 17 bases between. The CDR3 is made up of 17 amino acids. The germline gives CDR1 MNHEY, CDR2 SVGEGT. CDR3 in amino acids: CASSLGWGRTSYNEQFF. The CDR3 coding sequence is TGTGCCAGCAGTTTAGGATGGGGCAGAACTTCCTACAATGAGCAGTTCTTC.